This T cell receptor beta chain was captured in a study of blood T cells in healthy people across ages. About the study: Capturing about one barcoded beta molecule per two T cells was achieved by template switching. Study-wide points: Naive and antigen-experienced cells could not be conclusively compared, given unsorted PBMCs.

A second about 7 to 12 cycle PCR used barcoded and J-beta primers. TCRdb fed the 5' RACE reads into MiXCR, producing one record per CDR3 protein. The repertoire has some 760,000 distinct CDR3 sequences, approximately 25% of them found once; the top ten carry 9.4%. Germline values: CDR1 SGHTA, CDR2 FQGNSA. The CDR3 contains 13 residues. On this clonotype: Its antigen is unknown. One end of the junction fails to match germline, which may point to a read error.

The study drew donors from healthy Caucasian individuals in Russia aged roughly 6 to 95. Another study also made use of these data, one on T cells of mothers and their children. From that paper: Using the M1S primer, the second PCR added sample barcodes along with 2-4 random nucleotides.

The V call is TRBV7-2, the J call TRBJ2-3; D is unresolved. This sequence originates from a boy younger than 18 in good health. Sequencing was done on a sample of blood. The CDR3 sequence is CASTLPAGYTQYF. The CDR3 nucleotides read TGTGCCAGCACCTTACCGGCTGGGTATACGCAGTATTTT.